One T cell receptor beta chain is described in this entry. Its matching antigen is unknown. The sample originates from a study of human T cells and chemical hapten exposure. Study at large: Researchers reported sensitizing a roughly 2 cm by roughly 2 cm upper inner arm skin site with 2% DPC. Study-wide findings and caveats: With DPC sensitization, TCRs exceeding 1 in 1000 frequency showed no change.

Time point of the sample: patch test 1, 2 weeks after DPC sensitization. The treatment was: therapeutic diphenylcyclopropenone sensitization with weekly scalp DPC. Those who donated were patients with alopecia, 18 to 70 years of age, and suitable for DPC. The study used a library that attached unique molecular identifiers to individual cDNA molecules. TCRdb itself ran the RACE reads through MiXCR, one entry per CDR3 protein. The table shows approximately 400,000 distinct CDR3 sequences, with roughly 4.8% occurring only once. The sequences come from whole blood, collected in connection with sensitization to the hapten diphenylcyclopropenone (DPC). The TCR originated in a woman aged 50 to 60 with alopecia areata. Some clones in this sample may be carry-over from other donors' samples.

CDR3 in amino acids: CSARAQRGVYEQYF. CDR3 in DNA: TGCAGTGCTAGAGCCCAGCGGGGGGTCTACGAGCAGTACTTC. The gene calls are TRBV20-1 and TRBJ2-7, with 9 positions matching TRBD2. The CDR3 has 14 amino acids. V gave up 1 base and J gave up 3 bases; unmatched junction bases: 4. Germline CDR1 reads DFQATT; CDR2 reads SNEGSKA (reference sequence).